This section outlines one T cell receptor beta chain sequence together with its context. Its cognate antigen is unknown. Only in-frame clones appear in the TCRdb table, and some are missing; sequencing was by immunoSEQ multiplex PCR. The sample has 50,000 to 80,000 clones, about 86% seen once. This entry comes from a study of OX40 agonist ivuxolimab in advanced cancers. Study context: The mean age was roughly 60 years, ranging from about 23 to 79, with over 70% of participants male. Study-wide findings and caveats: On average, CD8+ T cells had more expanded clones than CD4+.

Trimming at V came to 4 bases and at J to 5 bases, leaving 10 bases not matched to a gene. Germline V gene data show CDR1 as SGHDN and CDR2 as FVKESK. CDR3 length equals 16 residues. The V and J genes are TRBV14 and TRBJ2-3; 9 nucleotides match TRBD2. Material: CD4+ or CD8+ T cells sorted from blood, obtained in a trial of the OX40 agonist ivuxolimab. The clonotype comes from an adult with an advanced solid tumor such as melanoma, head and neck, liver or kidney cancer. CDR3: CASSPTLAGGRDTQYF. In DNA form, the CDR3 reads TGTGCCAGCAGCCCTACTCTCGCGGGGGGGCGAGATACGCAGTATTTT.